The rows below give T cell receptor beta chains drawn from one sample of a study of T cell responses to AZD1222 COVID-19 vaccine. Sequencing was performed with immunoSEQ multiplex PCR; in TCRdb, only in-frame clones are kept and a portion is missing. The sample has about 120,000 clones, roughly 88% seen once. This specimen consisted of peripheral blood, obtained on day 0 of AZD1222 vaccination. Receptors were obtained from an adult in good health. Each CDR3 is given with its conserved first and last residue. Each record gives: clone size, V gene, D gene, J gene, CDR3 DNA, CDR3 protein. The D gene is left open where the match is weak. Clone size is not always given. Where it is, it says once, few, many or a class for expanded clones.

size: .
V: TRBV24-1
D: TRBD2
J: TRBJ2-3
DNA: TGTGCCACCAGTGATTTGGGCGGGGGGGCCACAGATACGCAGTATTTT
CDR3: CATSDLGGGATDTQYF

size: .
V: TRBV7-3
D: TRBD1
J: TRBJ1-5
DNA: TGTGCCAGCAGCCGGACAGGGGATAGCAATCAGCCCCAGCATTTT
CDR3: CASSRTGDSNQPQHF

size: .
V: TRBV11-1
D: .
J: TRBJ2-7
DNA: TGTGCCAGCAGCCCCAGTGGCGGGCCCACCTACGAGCAGTACTTC
CDR3: CASSPSGGPTYEQYF

size: .
V: TRBV18
D: .
J: TRBJ1-2
DNA: TGTGCCAGCTCACCATCGAAGGACTCAGGCGGCTACACCTTC
CDR3: CASSPSKDSGGYTF

size: .
V: TRBV7-2
D: .
J: TRBJ1-2
DNA: TGTGCCAGCAGCTTAGACGTTTCAGGGGGCTACACCTTC
CDR3: CASSLDVSGGYTF

size: once
V: TRBV7-2
D: .
J: TRBJ1-3
DNA: TGTGCCAGCAGCCAGGCAGGGAACGCTGGAAACACCATATATTTT
CDR3: CASSQAGNAGNTIYF

size: .
V: TRBV23-1
D: TRBD1
J: TRBJ2-5
DNA: TGCGCCAGCAGTCAATACCAGGACAGGGGCGAGACCCAGTACTTC
CDR3: CASSQYQDRGETQYF

size: .
V: TRBV7-9
D: .
J: TRBJ1-2
DNA: TGTGCCAGCAGGAGTGCAGGAGCTAACTATGGCTACACCTTC
CDR3: CASRSAGANYGYTF

size: .
V: TRBV30
D: .
J: TRBJ1-1
DNA: TGTGCCTGGAGCTCATTCGACCGGGGAGCTTTCTTT
CDR3: CAWSSFDRGAFF

size: .
V: TRBV29-1
D: .
J: TRBJ1-2
DNA: TGCAGCGTTGTTAGGGCAGGGCATGGCTACACCTTC
CDR3: CSVVRAGHGYTF

size: .
V: TRBV6-5
D: .
J: TRBJ1-5
DNA: TGTGCCAGCAGCCCCGACAGTAGCAATCAGCCCCAGCATTTT
CDR3: CASSPDSSNQPQHF

size: .
V: TRBV15
D: TRBD2
J: TRBJ2-1
DNA: TGTGCCACCAGCAGAAGCGGGAGCAGCTCCTACAATGAGCAGTTCTTC
CDR3: CATSRSGSSSYNEQFF

size: .
V: TRBV5-4
D: TRBD1
J: TRBJ1-2
DNA: TGTGCCAGCAGCTTGGTCGCAGGGGGTATAGGCTATGGCTACACCTTC
CDR3: CASSLVAGGIGYGYTF

size: .
V: TRBV25-1
D: .
J: TRBJ1-6
DNA: TGTGCCAGCAGTGACTCTTATTCACCCCTCCACTTT
CDR3: CASSDSYSPLHF

size: .
V: TRBV18
D: TRBD1
J: TRBJ1-3
DNA: TGTGCCAGCTCGCCGCAGGGGGTGACTGGAAACACCATATATTTT
CDR3: CASSPQGVTGNTIYF

size: .
V: TRBV2
D: .
J: TRBJ1-1
DNA: TGTGCCAGCAGTGAAGACATGAACACTGAAGCTTTCTTT
CDR3: CASSEDMNTEAFF

size: .
V: TRBV2
D: .
J: TRBJ2-7
DNA: TGTGCCAGCAGTCGAGATACCTACGAGCAGTACTTC
CDR3: CASSRDTYEQYF

size: once
V: TRBV5-1
D: TRBD1
J: TRBJ1-4
DNA: TGCGCCAGCAGCTTGGACAGGGGGGGTGAAAAACTGTTTTTT
CDR3: CASSLDRGGEKLFF

size: .
V: TRBV18
D: TRBD2
J: TRBJ2-4
DNA: TGTGCCAGCTCACCGCGGAGTAGCGGGAGAAACATTCAGTACTTC
CDR3: CASSPRSSGRNIQYF

size: .
V: TRBV18
D: TRBD1
J: TRBJ1-2
DNA: TGTGCCAGCTCACCAACCCGCCCGACAGGGGGAAGAGGCTACACCTTC
CDR3: CASSPTRPTGGRGYTF

size: .
V: TRBV6-5
D: .
J: TRBJ2-2
DNA: TGTGCCAGCAGTTTCGGGCTAGCGCTTAACACCGGGGAGCTGTTTTTT
CDR3: CASSFGLALNTGELFF

size: .
V: TRBV18
D: TRBD2
J: TRBJ2-1
DNA: TGTGCCAGCTCCCCCCTTTTAGCGGGTACTCACAATGAGCAGTTCTTC
CDR3: CASSPLLAGTHNEQFF

size: .
V: TRBV4-2
D: .
J: TRBJ1-3
DNA: TGTGCCAGCAAACCCGCGACAGGCGACTCTGGAAACACCATATATTTT
CDR3: CASKPATGDSGNTIYF

size: .
V: TRBV5-4
D: TRBD1
J: TRBJ1-2
DNA: TGTGCCAGCAGCTTGAGTTCCGGGACAGGGGTTAACACCTTC
CDR3: CASSLSSGTGVNTF

size: once
V: TRBV9
D: .
J: TRBJ1-1
DNA: TGTGCCAGCACCTTATCGGACGGCACTGAAGCTTTCTTT
CDR3: CASTLSDGTEAFF

size: .
V: TRBV5-1
D: TRBD1
J: TRBJ1-4
DNA: TGCGCCAGCAGCTGGGACAGTGTAGGTGAAAAACTGTTTTTT
CDR3: CASSWDSVGEKLFF

size: .
V: TRBV20-1
D: .
J: TRBJ1-2
DNA: TGCAGTGTGAGAGAGGGCTACACCTTC
CDR3: CSVREGYTF

size: .
V: TRBV10-3
D: TRBD2
J: TRBJ2-3
DNA: TGTGCCATCAGTGAGTCGAGCGGGAGCGCAGATACGCAGTATTTT
CDR3: CAISESSGSADTQYF

size: .
V: TRBV30
D: TRBD2
J: TRBJ2-5
DNA: TGTGCCTGTCATCGGGTGAGACTAGCGCTTTCCCAAGAGACCCAGTACTTC
CDR3: CACHRVRLALSQETQYF

size: .
V: TRBV7-2
D: TRBD1
J: TRBJ1-6
DNA: TGTGCCAGCAGCACAAGACAGGGACTCAATTCACCCCTCCACTTT
CDR3: CASSTRQGLNSPLHF

size: .
V: TRBV6-6
D: TRBD1
J: TRBJ1-2
DNA: TGTGCCAGCGGTATAGGGACAGAACTACGGACCTTC
CDR3: CASGIGTELRTF

size: .
V: TRBV5-1
D: .
J: TRBJ2-6
DNA: TGCGCCAGCAGCTTCGAACAGGGAGATGGGGCCAACGTCCTGACTTTC
CDR3: CASSFEQGDGANVLTF

size: once
V: TRBV3-1/TRBV3-2
D: .
J: TRBJ1-1
DNA: TGTGCCAGCAGCCAAGGTTGGGGGGACACTGAAGCTTTCTTT
CDR3: CASSQGWGDTEAFF

size: .
V: TRBV11-2
D: .
J: TRBJ1-5
DNA: TGTGCCAGCAGCTCTGAGGGGCTGCCCCAGCATTTT
CDR3: CASSSEGLPQHF

size: .
V: TRBV5-1
D: .
J: TRBJ2-6
DNA: TGCGCCAGCAGCTTGGTTTTCTCTGGGGCCAACGTCCTGACTTTC
CDR3: CASSLVFSGANVLTF

size: .
V: TRBV9
D: .
J: TRBJ2-3
DNA: TGTGCCAGCAGCGGGAGGGGGGAGCACGATACGCAGTATTTT
CDR3: CASSGRGEHDTQYF

size: .
V: TRBV24-1
D: .
J: TRBJ1-2
DNA: TGTGCCACCAGTGATCCGGCGAGTGGGACGGGCGGCTACACCTTC
CDR3: CATSDPASGTGGYTF

size: .
V: TRBV7-2
D: TRBD1
J: TRBJ1-2
DNA: TGTGCCAGCAGTTCCACCGTTACAGGGGTTAATGGCTACACCTTC
CDR3: CASSSTVTGVNGYTF

size: .
V: TRBV28
D: .
J: TRBJ1-2
DNA: TGTGCCAGCAGTCCACTAGGAGAGAGGGGCTACACCTTC
CDR3: CASSPLGERGYTF

size: .
V: TRBV7-2
D: .
J: TRBJ2-3
DNA: TGTGCCAGCAGCTTAGAAATCCGGGGTTCAGATACGCAGTATTTT
CDR3: CASSLEIRGSDTQYF

size: few
V: TRBV12-3/TRBV12-4
D: TRBD2
J: TRBJ2-7
DNA: TGTGCCAGCAGTCGGGACTACTCCTACGAGCAGTACTTC
CDR3: CASSRDYSYEQYF

size: .
V: TRBV2
D: .
J: TRBJ1-5
DNA: TGTGCCAGCTACGCCGGGCCCGGGGGGCAGCCCCAGCATTTT
CDR3: CASYAGPGGQPQHF

size: .
V: TRBV2
D: .
J: TRBJ2-5
DNA: TGTGCCAGCGTGCAGGGTGGGCGCGGGGCCCAGTACTTC
CDR3: CASVQGGRGAQYF

size: few
V: TRBV6-1
D: .
J: TRBJ1-5
DNA: TGTGCCAGCAGTGAAGCCGGCGGGGCCAATCAGCCCCAGCATTTT
CDR3: CASSEAGGANQPQHF

size: once
V: TRBV3-1/TRBV3-2
D: .
J: TRBJ1-2
DNA: TGTGCCAGCAGCCAAGGAACAGGGAACTTCTATGGCTACACCTTC
CDR3: CASSQGTGNFYGYTF

size: .
V: TRBV6-5
D: .
J: TRBJ1-2
DNA: TGTGCCAGCAGAAGAACGACGGGAACCTATGGCTACACCTTC
CDR3: CASRRTTGTYGYTF

size: .
V: TRBV5-5
D: .
J: TRBJ2-3
DNA: TGTGCCAGCAGCTTATCCCCCCCGGCCACAACTAGCACAGATACGCAGTATTTT
CDR3: CASSLSPPATTSTDTQYF

size: .
V: TRBV5-6
D: .
J: TRBJ1-2
DNA: TGTGCCAGCAGCCCCGGATATGCTAACTATGGCTACACCTTC
CDR3: CASSPGYANYGYTF

size: .
V: TRBV4-1
D: .
J: TRBJ1-1
DNA: TGCGCCAGCAGCCAGGGGACGAGAAACACTGAAGCTTTCTTT
CDR3: CASSQGTRNTEAFF

size: .
V: TRBV12-3/TRBV12-4
D: .
J: TRBJ1-3
DNA: TGTGCCAGCAGTTTAACGACAGGACGGCCCATATATTTT
CDR3: CASSLTTGRPIYF

size: once
V: TRBV28
D: .
J: TRBJ1-1
DNA: TGTGCCAGCAACCGGTACACTGAAGCTTTCTTT
CDR3: CASNRYTEAFF

size: .
V: TRBV4-3
D: TRBD2
J: TRBJ2-3
DNA: TGCGCCAGCAGCCAAGGAGGTGACGGGAGGGGCACAGATACGCAGTATTTT
CDR3: CASSQGGDGRGTDTQYF

size: .
V: TRBV6-1
D: .
J: TRBJ1-4
DNA: TGTGCCAGCAGTGAGGAGGGCCGGGAAAAACTGTTTTTT
CDR3: CASSEEGREKLFF

size: .
V: TRBV5-1
D: .
J: TRBJ2-3
DNA: TGCGCCAGCAGCTTGGAGAAAAGCACAGATACGCAGTATTTT
CDR3: CASSLEKSTDTQYF

size: .
V: TRBV18
D: TRBD1
J: TRBJ1-1
DNA: TGTGCCAGCTTCCCCACAAATCGGGACAGCTACACTGAAGCTTTCTTT
CDR3: CASFPTNRDSYTEAFF